This is a list of T cell receptor beta chains from one sample in a study of blood T cell repertoires in COVID-19. Method: immunoSEQ multiplex PCR; TCRdb's copy keeps in-frame clones and lacks some. Among 200,000 to 250,000 clones listed, over 80% were seen once. The sequenced sample consisted of peripheral blood. The receptors originated from a man aged 25-45 years who had recovered from COVID-19. Both conserved end residues are part of each CDR3. The D gene is left open where the match is weak. Some rows mark clone size as missing; the rest say once, few, many or name a class of expanded clone.

CDR3aa: CASSPGLETYNEQFF
CDR3nt: TGTGCCAGCTCACCGGGGCTAGAGACCTACAATGAGCAGTTCTTC
d_gene: NA
v_gene: TRBV18
j_gene: TRBJ2-1
abundance: few

CDR3aa: CASSPSQGASNSPLHF
CDR3nt: TGTGCCAGCTCACCCTCACAGGGGGCGAGTAATTCACCCCTCCACTTT
d_gene: TRBD1
v_gene: TRBV18
j_gene: TRBJ1-6
abundance: NA

CDR3aa: CASSDGTGGTEQFF
CDR3nt: TGTGCCAGCAGCGACGGGACAGGGGGAACTGAGCAGTTCTTC
d_gene: TRBD1
v_gene: TRBV4-2
j_gene: TRBJ2-1
abundance: NA

CDR3aa: CASSLAHSNEKLFF
CDR3nt: TGTGCCAGCAGTTTAGCCCACAGTAATGAAAAACTGTTTTTT
d_gene: NA
v_gene: TRBV27
j_gene: TRBJ1-4
abundance: NA

CDR3aa: CASAGQTYNEQFF
CDR3nt: TGTGCCAGCGCTGGACAAACCTACAATGAGCAGTTCTTC
d_gene: NA
v_gene: TRBV2
j_gene: TRBJ2-1
abundance: NA

CDR3aa: CSAIWSAKTDTQYF
CDR3nt: TGCAGCGCCATCTGGTCTGCGAAAACAGATACGCAGTATTTT
d_gene: NA
v_gene: TRBV29-1
j_gene: TRBJ2-3
abundance: NA

CDR3aa: CASSSRTGKSNYGYTF
CDR3nt: TGTGCCAGCAGTTCTAGGACAGGGAAGTCTAACTATGGCTACACCTTC
d_gene: TRBD1
v_gene: TRBV6-5
j_gene: TRBJ1-2
abundance: NA

CDR3aa: CASTPRIGTGKAFF
CDR3nt: TGCGCCAGCACCCCGCGAATAGGGACAGGGAAAGCTTTCTTT
d_gene: TRBD1
v_gene: TRBV10-2
j_gene: TRBJ1-1
abundance: NA

CDR3aa: CASRRGRTDNEQFF
CDR3nt: TGTGCCAGCAGGCGAGGGAGGACGGACAATGAGCAGTTCTTC
d_gene: NA
v_gene: TRBV7-8
j_gene: TRBJ2-1
abundance: NA

CDR3aa: CASSNGLAGAQETQYF
CDR3nt: TGTGCCAGCAGCAACGGACTAGCGGGGGCCCAAGAGACCCAGTACTTC
d_gene: TRBD2
v_gene: TRBV3-1/TRBV3-2
j_gene: TRBJ2-5
abundance: NA

CDR3aa: CASEGGENTEAFF
CDR3nt: TGTGCCAGCGAAGGCGGGGAGAACACTGAAGCTTTCTTT
d_gene: NA
v_gene: TRBV10-3
j_gene: TRBJ1-1
abundance: NA

CDR3aa: CASSPLPIPQETQYF
CDR3nt: TGTGCCAGCAGTCCACTCCCGATTCCCCAAGAGACCCAGTACTTC
d_gene: NA
v_gene: TRBV9
j_gene: TRBJ2-5
abundance: NA

CDR3aa: CASSPLGLAGPQETQYF
CDR3nt: TGTGCCAGCAGTCCACTCGGACTAGCGGGCCCTCAAGAGACCCAGTACTTC
d_gene: TRBD2
v_gene: TRBV28
j_gene: TRBJ2-5
abundance: NA

CDR3aa: CAIREVEWQETQYF
CDR3nt: TGTGCCATCAGGGAGGTGGAGTGGCAAGAGACCCAGTACTTC
d_gene: NA
v_gene: TRBV10-3
j_gene: TRBJ2-5
abundance: NA

CDR3aa: CASRLTGLGAFF
CDR3nt: TGTGCCAGCAGGTTGACAGGGTTGGGGGCTTTCTTT
d_gene: TRBD1
v_gene: TRBV2
j_gene: TRBJ1-1
abundance: few

CDR3aa: CASSESNEQFF
CDR3nt: TGTGCCAGCAGTGAATCAAATGAGCAGTTCTTC
d_gene: NA
v_gene: TRBV25-1
j_gene: TRBJ2-1
abundance: few

CDR3aa: CASRGLTESTDTQYF
CDR3nt: TGTGCCAGCAGGGGCTTGACAGAAAGCACAGATACGCAGTATTTT
d_gene: NA
v_gene: TRBV25-1
j_gene: TRBJ2-3
abundance: few

CDR3aa: CASSLAVADSPLHF
CDR3nt: TGTGCCAGCAGCTTAGCCGTGGCCGATTCACCCCTCCACTTT
d_gene: NA
v_gene: TRBV11-2
j_gene: TRBJ1-6
abundance: NA

CDR3aa: CATSGTGKGEQFF
CDR3nt: TGTGCCACCAGTGGGACAGGGAAAGGTGAGCAGTTCTTC
d_gene: TRBD1
v_gene: TRBV24-1
j_gene: TRBJ2-1
abundance: NA

CDR3aa: CASSPRSYEQYF
CDR3nt: TGTGCCAGCAGCCCCAGATCCTACGAGCAGTACTTC
d_gene: NA
v_gene: TRBV7-3
j_gene: TRBJ2-7
abundance: NA

CDR3aa: CASRAGQNEAFF
CDR3nt: TGTGCCAGCAGAGCTGGACAGAATGAAGCTTTCTTT
d_gene: NA
v_gene: TRBV5-8
j_gene: TRBJ1-1
abundance: NA

CDR3aa: CASSYLDRGSEAFF
CDR3nt: TGTGCCAGCAGTTACCTGGATCGGGGATCTGAAGCTTTCTTT
d_gene: NA
v_gene: TRBV6-6
j_gene: TRBJ1-1
abundance: NA

CDR3aa: CASSQAGTLQNTIYF
CDR3nt: TGTGCCAGCAGCCAAGCGGGGACACTCCAAAACACCATATATTTT
d_gene: NA
v_gene: TRBV3-1/TRBV3-2
j_gene: TRBJ1-3
abundance: once

CDR3aa: CASSVGTGGPFTEAFF
CDR3nt: TGTGCCAGTAGTGTCGGGACAGGGGGACCTTTTACTGAAGCTTTCTTT
d_gene: TRBD1
v_gene: TRBV19
j_gene: TRBJ1-1
abundance: NA

CDR3aa: CASSYYNEAVYGYTF
CDR3nt: TGTGCCAGCAGTTACTACAACGAAGCGGTCTATGGCTACACCTTC
d_gene: NA
v_gene: TRBV6-5
j_gene: TRBJ1-2
abundance: NA

CDR3aa: CASSTTGQGALYSNQPQHF
CDR3nt: TGTGCCAGCAGTACTACCGGACAGGGAGCCCTCTATAGCAATCAGCCCCAGCATTTT
d_gene: TRBD1
v_gene: TRBV28
j_gene: TRBJ1-5
abundance: NA

CDR3aa: CANALDGGTIYF
CDR3nt: TGTGCCAACGCCTTGGATGGGGGGACCATATATTTT
d_gene: NA
v_gene: TRBV27
j_gene: TRBJ1-3
abundance: NA

CDR3aa: CASSEAGQGAYEQYF
CDR3nt: TGCGCCAGCAGTGAGGCGGGACAGGGGGCCTACGAGCAGTACTTC
d_gene: TRBD1
v_gene: TRBV10-1
j_gene: TRBJ2-7
abundance: NA

CDR3aa: CASSSKVGMVF
CDR3nt: TGTGCCAGCAGCTCCAAAGTTGGCATGGTTTTT
d_gene: NA
v_gene: TRBV7-9
j_gene: TRBJ2-2
abundance: NA